This T cell receptor (beta chain) derives from a study of shared clonotypes between healthy human individuals (dated by TCRdb to the early 2020s). Notes on the research overall: A few men and a couple of women, aged 18 to 49 years, made up the cohort. Per donor, leukapheresis produced somewhere between about 0.8 and 9.5 billion PBMCs. To estimate repertoire size and how much clonotypes are shared between individuals, the study performed deep sequencing of blood TCR repertoires from five healthy adults. Libraries were prepared and TCR repertoires were sequenced by different laboratories using diverse techniques, in order to increase sequencing depth and limit assay-specific biases. For each donor, CD4 naive and CD4 memory were each run on three plates, CD8 naive on two plates, and CD8 memory on one plate. What the research found in general, with its limitations: Based on pairwise subsampling, the degree of clonotype sharing among donors was expected to be affected by sequencing depth. Because the study included only a small number of donors, the genetic and exposure-history diversity represented was limited. Across four donors, approximately 4.6% of naive CD4, 3% to 3.5% of naive CD8, under 2.5% of memory CD4, and approximately 0.4% of memory CD8 clonotypes were shared. Naive subsets generally had larger estimated clonotype richness than memory subsets. Sampling was restricted to blood, and TCR repertoires in tissue are likely to differ from TCR repertoires in blood. Rarefaction of sorted-subset datasets indicated incomplete sequencing despite the large sequencing depth. Compared with non-shared clonotypes, clonotypes shared by all four sorted-subset donors had higher generation probabilities.

Healthy HIV-negative adults with no recently reported acute infections or vaccinations were included as donors. Every donor was a Caucasian adult residing in Nashville, Tennessee, USA. CD4+ T cells were enriched by magnetic negative selection; naive cells were then positively selected on CD45RA, and the negative fraction formed the memory subset. Blood was collected by leukapheresis, and PBMCs were isolated by Ficoll-Histopaque density gradient centrifugation and then cryopreserved in liquid nitrogen vapor phase. Analytical flow cytometry was used to check the purity and quantity of each magnetically sorted T cell population. From each sorted fraction, genomic DNA was isolated and quantified by UV absorbance on a Nanodrop 2000c. Concerning this clone itself: No antigen is known for it. The input lacks base qualities; no much larger clone sits a single base away. Other DNA sequences of this sample code for an identical CDR3.

Using the deep immunoSEQ assay, TCR CDR3 regions were amplified from genomic DNA by multiplex PCR. Extracted genomic DNA from each cell subset was distributed evenly across all wells of several immunoSEQ 96-well plates, and each plate was treated as a replicate. For sorted subsets, around 200 ng genomic DNA, equal to 30,000 to 35,000 T cell genomes, was loaded into each replicate PCR. The purified libraries were quantified using a Qubit 3.0 fluorometer, sized with a Bioanalyzer 2100, and then quantified again using the KAPA Library Quantification kit. A separate single-read 150-cycle Illumina NextSeq 550 flow cell was used to sequence each immunoSEQ 96-well plate. On the study's bioinformatics: Because only junctional sequences without quality scores were contained in the immunoSEQ output, filtering matching that applied to full-length reads could not be performed. To assign V/J genes and CDR3, sequences were annotated against IMGT germline references using PyIR, a Python wrapper for IgBLAST v1.9. Reads were filtered out if the reads had weak V/J assignments (E-value above 1e-6), no CDR3, stop codons, out-of-frame junctions, or ambiguous translated residues. A V3J clonotype was defined by an identical inferred V gene, J gene, and CDR3 amino acid sequence. The percentage overlap between two repertoires was calculated by dividing the number of shared unique clonotypes by the size of the smaller repertoire. Three approaches were used to assess repertoire richness: RTK rarefaction, the Chao1 estimator, and Recon v2.1 estimates of unobserved clonotypes. OLGA was used to compute generation probabilities for all TCRbeta clonotypes that the gDNA method yielded from a handful of donors. Here the immuneACCESS table is served through TCRdb, limited to in-frame sequences with V and J called. Missing clones are a known gap in these copies; in checked studies unresolved V genes cover under half, and the rest lacks a known reason. That table gives V, J and clone size, and the DNA gave D and trimming. The sample table shows some 2.4 million clones, and over 85% are seen once. About 0.39% of the sample belongs to the ten largest clones.

From cysteine to phenylalanine, the CDR3 is 11 amino acids long. Kept here is only the CDR3 DNA, which spans 33 bases and is read in frame from base 1. V loses 4 bases of germline sequence and J loses 7 bases, and the interval between the two ends is 7 bases. Reading the germline V gene gives CDR1 SGHAT and CDR2 FQNNGV. The chain employs TRBV11-2 and TRBJ1-1, with TRBD1 tentatively as D gene (5 bases match). The sequence came from a man between 18 and 29 years old in good health. Some clones in this sample may be carry-over from other donors' samples. The sample consisted of naive CD4+ T cells from PBMCs. The cell subset or site label of this sample denotes: CD45RA+ positively selected. Here the CDR3 is given as CASSSGGEAFF. Read as DNA, the sequence is TGTGCCAGCAGCTCTGGGGGTGAAGCTTTCTTT. Here the CDR3 is joined to the reference TRBV11-2 and TRBJ1-1 genes, and the full variable domain is: EAGVAQSPRYKIIEKRQSVAFWCNPISGHATLYWYQQILGQGPKLLIQFQNNGVVDDSQLPKDRFSAERLKGVDSTLKIQPAKLEDSAVYLCASSSGGEAFFGQGTRLTVV.